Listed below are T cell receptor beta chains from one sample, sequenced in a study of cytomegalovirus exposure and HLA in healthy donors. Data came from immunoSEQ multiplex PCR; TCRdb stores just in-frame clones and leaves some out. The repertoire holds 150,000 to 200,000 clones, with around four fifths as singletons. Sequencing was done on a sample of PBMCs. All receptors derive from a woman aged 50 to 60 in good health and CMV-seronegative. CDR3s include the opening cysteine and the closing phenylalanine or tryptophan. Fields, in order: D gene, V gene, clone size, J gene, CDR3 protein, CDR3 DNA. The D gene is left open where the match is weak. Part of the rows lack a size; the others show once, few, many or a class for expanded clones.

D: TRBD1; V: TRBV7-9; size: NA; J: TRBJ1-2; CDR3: CASTRQGAIYYGYTF; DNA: TGTGCCAGCACCCGGCAGGGGGCAATATACTATGGCTACACCTTC
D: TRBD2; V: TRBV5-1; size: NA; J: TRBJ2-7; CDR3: CASSSGLAVEQYF; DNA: TGCGCCAGCAGCTCGGGACTAGCGGTCGAGCAGTACTTC
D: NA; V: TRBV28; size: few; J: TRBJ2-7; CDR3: CASSFPSKGVYEQYF; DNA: TGTGCCAGCAGTTTTCCCTCGAAAGGGGTCTACGAGCAGTACTTC
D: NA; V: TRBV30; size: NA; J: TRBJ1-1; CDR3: CAWIWRIEAFF; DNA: TGTGCCTGGATATGGCGGATTGAAGCTTTCTTT
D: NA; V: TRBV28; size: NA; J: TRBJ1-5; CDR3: CASSLPPRVRSNQPQHF; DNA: TGTGCCAGCAGTTTACCCCCCAGGGTAAGGAGCAATCAGCCCCAGCATTTT
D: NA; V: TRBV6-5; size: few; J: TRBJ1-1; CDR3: CASSPHRVGNTEAFF; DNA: TGTGCCAGCAGTCCCCACAGGGTGGGAAACACTGAAGCTTTCTTT
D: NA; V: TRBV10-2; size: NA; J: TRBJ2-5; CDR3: CASSQGTGWGQSAQYF; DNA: TGCGCCAGCTCACAGGGGACTGGGTGGGGGCAATCGGCCCAGTACTTC
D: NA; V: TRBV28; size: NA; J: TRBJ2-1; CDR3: CASSSGTSQFF; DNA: TGTGCCAGCAGTTCCGGGACTTCGCAGTTCTTC
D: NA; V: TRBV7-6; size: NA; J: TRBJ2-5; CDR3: CASSYSFQETQYF; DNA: TGTGCCAGCAGCTACAGCTTTCAAGAGACCCAGTACTTC
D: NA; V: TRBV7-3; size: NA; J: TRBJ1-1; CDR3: CASSLGPTQGYTEAFF; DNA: TGTGCCAGCAGCTTAGGTCCTACACAGGGATACACTGAAGCTTTCTTT
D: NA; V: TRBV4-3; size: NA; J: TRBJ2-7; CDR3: CASSQHRVSYEQYF; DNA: TGCGCCAGCAGCCAGCACCGGGTCTCCTACGAGCAGTACTTC
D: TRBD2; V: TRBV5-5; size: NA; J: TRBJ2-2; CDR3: CASSLGGSRELFF; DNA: TGTGCCAGCAGCTTGGGCGGGAGCCGGGAGCTGTTTTTT
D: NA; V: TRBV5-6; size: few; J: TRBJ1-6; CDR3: CASSLINSPLHF; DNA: TGTGCCAGCAGCTTGATAAATTCACCCCTCCACTTT
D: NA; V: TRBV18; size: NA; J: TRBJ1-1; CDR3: CASSPQRNTEAFF; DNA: TGTGCCAGCTCACCACAGAGGAACACTGAAGCTTTCTTT
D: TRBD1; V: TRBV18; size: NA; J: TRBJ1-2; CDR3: CASSPRRDSYGYTF; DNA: TGTGCCAGCTCACCACGCCGGGACAGCTATGGCTACACCTTC
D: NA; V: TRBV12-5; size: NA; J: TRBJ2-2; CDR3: CASGSIQGINTGELFF; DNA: TGTGCTAGTGGTTCTATACAGGGAATCAACACCGGGGAGCTGTTTTTT
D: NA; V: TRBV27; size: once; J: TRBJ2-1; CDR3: CASSLALADSYNEQFF; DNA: TGTGCCAGCAGTTTAGCACTAGCCGACTCCTACAATGAGCAGTTCTTC
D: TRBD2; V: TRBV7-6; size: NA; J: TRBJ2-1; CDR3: CASSKGASGGVGYNEQFF; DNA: TGTGCCAGCAGTAAGGGGGCTAGCGGGGGGGTCGGGTACAATGAGCAGTTCTTC
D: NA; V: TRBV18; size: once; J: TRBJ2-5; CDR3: CASSPVALQETQYF; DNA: TGTGCCAGCTCACCAGTCGCCCTACAAGAGACCCAGTACTTC
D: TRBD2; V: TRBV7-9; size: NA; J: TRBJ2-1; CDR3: CASSPGLAGANEQFF; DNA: TGTGCCAGCAGCCCCGGACTAGCGGGGGCTAATGAGCAGTTCTTC
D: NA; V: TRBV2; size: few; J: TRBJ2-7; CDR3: CASSEVEGYPYEQYF; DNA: TGTGCCAGCAGTGAAGTGGAGGGGTACCCCTACGAGCAGTACTTC
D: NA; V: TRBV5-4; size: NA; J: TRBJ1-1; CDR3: CASSFATRRNTEAFF; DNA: TGTGCCAGCAGCTTTGCCACCAGGCGGAACACTGAAGCTTTCTTT
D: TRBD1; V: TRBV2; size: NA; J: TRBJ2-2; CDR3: CASSENRGQIGELFF; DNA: TGTGCCAGCAGTGAGAACAGGGGGCAGATCGGGGAGCTGTTTTTT
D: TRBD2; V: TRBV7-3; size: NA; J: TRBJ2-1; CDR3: CASSPRLAGDNEQFF; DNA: TGTGCCAGCAGCCCGAGACTAGCGGGAGACAATGAGCAGTTCTTC
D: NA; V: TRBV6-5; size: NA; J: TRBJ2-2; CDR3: CASSYEAPAPGELFF; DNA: TGTGCCAGCAGTTACGAGGCCCCCGCACCCGGGGAGCTGTTTTTT
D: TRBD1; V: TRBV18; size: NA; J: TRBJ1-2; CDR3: CASSDGQGAYGYTF; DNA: TGTGCCAGCTCGGACGGACAGGGTGCATATGGCTACACCTTC
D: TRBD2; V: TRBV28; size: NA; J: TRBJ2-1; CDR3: CASSPRLAGITNEQFF; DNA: TGTGCCAGCAGCCCTCGCCTAGCGGGGATCACCAATGAGCAGTTCTTC
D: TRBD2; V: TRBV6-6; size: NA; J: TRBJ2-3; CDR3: CASRRLAGEVDTQYF; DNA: TGTGCCAGCAGGAGACTAGCGGGGGAGGTAGATACGCAGTATTTT
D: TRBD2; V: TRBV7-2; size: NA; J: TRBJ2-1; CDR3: CASRPGGLAGVKQFF; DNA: TGTGCCAGCAGACCTGGGGGGCTAGCGGGAGTCAAGCAGTTCTTC
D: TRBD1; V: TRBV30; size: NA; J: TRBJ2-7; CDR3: CAWSVGRDRFYF; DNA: TGTGCCTGGAGTGTAGGGCGGGACAGGTTTTACTTC
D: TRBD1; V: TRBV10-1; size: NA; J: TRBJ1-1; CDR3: CASSRTGRNTEAFF; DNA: TGCGCCAGCAGCAGGACAGGGAGGAACACTGAAGCTTTCTTT
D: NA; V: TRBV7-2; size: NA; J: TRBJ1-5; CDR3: CASSPQGRNSNQPQHF; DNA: TGTGCCAGCAGCCCCCAGGGTAGAAATAGCAATCAGCCCCAGCATTTT
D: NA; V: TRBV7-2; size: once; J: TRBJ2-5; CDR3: CASSLEHWGRETQYF; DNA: TGTGCCAGCAGCTTAGAGCATTGGGGGCGAGAGACCCAGTACTTC
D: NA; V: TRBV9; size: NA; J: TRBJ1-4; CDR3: CASSSRARADEKLFF; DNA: TGTGCCAGCAGCTCCAGGGCTCGGGCGGATGAAAAACTGTTTTTT
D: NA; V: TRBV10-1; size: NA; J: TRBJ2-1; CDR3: CASSGQGGAYNEQFF; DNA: TGCGCCAGCAGTGGTCAAGGGGGGGCCTACAATGAGCAGTTCTTC
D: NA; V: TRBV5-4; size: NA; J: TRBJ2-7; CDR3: CASSFLAESYEQYF; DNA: TGTGCCAGCAGCTTTTTGGCAGAATCCTACGAGCAGTACTTC
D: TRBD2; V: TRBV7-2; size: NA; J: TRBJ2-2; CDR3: CASSFTSGNTGELFF; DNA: TGTGCCAGCAGCTTTACTAGCGGGAACACCGGGGAGCTGTTTTTT
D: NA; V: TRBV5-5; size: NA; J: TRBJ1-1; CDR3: CASSLVPQNTEAFF; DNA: TGTGCCAGCAGCTTGGTCCCCCAGAACACTGAAGCTTTCTTT
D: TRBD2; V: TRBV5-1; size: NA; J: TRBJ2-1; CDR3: CASSPGGGGSYNEQFF; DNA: TGCGCCAGCAGCCCGGGAGGGGGAGGGTCCTACAATGAGCAGTTCTTC
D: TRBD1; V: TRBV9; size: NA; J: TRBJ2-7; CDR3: CASSEGQSTEQYF; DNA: TGTGCCAGCAGCGAGGGACAGTCAACCGAGCAGTACTTC
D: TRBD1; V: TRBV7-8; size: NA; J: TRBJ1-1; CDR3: CASSLEPDRSNTEAFF; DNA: TGTGCCAGCAGCTTAGAGCCGGACAGGTCGAACACTGAAGCTTTCTTT
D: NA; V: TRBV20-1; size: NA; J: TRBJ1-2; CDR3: CSALRGKLRF; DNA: TGCAGTGCATTGAGGGGGAAGTTGAGGTTC
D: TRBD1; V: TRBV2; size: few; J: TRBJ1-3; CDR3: CASRVTGGFLSGNTIYF; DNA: TGTGCCAGCCGCGTGACAGGGGGTTTTCTCTCTGGAAACACCATATATTTT
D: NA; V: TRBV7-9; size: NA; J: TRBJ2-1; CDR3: CASTLSYATNEQFF; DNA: TGTGCCAGCACCCTGTCGTACGCTACTAATGAGCAGTTCTTC
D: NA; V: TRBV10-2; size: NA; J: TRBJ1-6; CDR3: CASSEPLMSTDNSPLHF; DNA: TGCGCCAGCAGCGAACCACTTATGAGCACCGATAATTCACCCCTCCACTTT
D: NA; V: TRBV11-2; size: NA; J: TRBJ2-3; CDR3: CASSLEGARGTDTQYF; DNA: TGTGCCAGCAGCTTAGAGGGGGCGCGGGGCACAGATACGCAGTATTTT
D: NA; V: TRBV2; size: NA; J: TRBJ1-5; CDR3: CATEGGPSNQPQHF; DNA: TGTGCCACCGAAGGAGGGCCGAGTAATCAGCCCCAGCATTTT
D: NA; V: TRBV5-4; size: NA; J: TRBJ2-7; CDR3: CASSFGRDRYEQYF; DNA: TGTGCCAGCAGCTTTGGGCGGGATCGGTACGAGCAGTACTTC
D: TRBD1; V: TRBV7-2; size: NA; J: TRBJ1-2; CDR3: CASSPGQGYGYTF; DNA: TGTGCCAGCAGTCCTGGACAGGGCTATGGCTACACCTTC